This T cell receptor beta chain derives from a study of T cell responses to AZD1222 COVID-19 vaccine. Whole-study findings and limits: Mostly white British, mostly female donors; authors suggested clonal diversity may be underestimated. The study identified only five to seven AZD1222 recipients as seropositive at baseline.

A note on this clone: Its antigen is currently unknown.

With 0 bases removed from V and 8 bases from J, the gap between germline ends came to 5 bases. The CDR3 contains 12 residues. Sequencing used immunoSEQ multiplex PCR; TCRdb keeps in-frame clones, though not all of them. The data contain more than 90,000 clones, around 84% of them seen just once; the ten biggest clones take up roughly 1.4%. The material was peripheral blood, obtained on day 0 of AZD1222 vaccination. The sequence came from an adult in good health. V and J are TRBV12-3 or TRBV12-4 and TRBJ2-1; possibly TRBD2 for D (5 bases). CDR3 amino acids: CASSLAGDEQFF. The CDR3 bases are TGTGCCAGCAGTTTAGCCGGGGATGAGCAGTTCTTC.